This passage covers 3 T cell receptor beta chains from one sample sequenced in a study of CD8 T cells in ankylosing spondylitis. From the 5' RACE reads, TCRdb called clonotypes with MiXCR, one entry per CDR3 protein. The table records 350,000 or so distinct CDR3 sequences, roughly 14% of them present only once. The sample comprised blood, either unsorted or a sorted T cell fraction (not recorded which). These TCRs come from a male donor with ankylosing spondylitis or in good health (not recorded which).

This clonotype was recorded a few times. The genes are TRBV4-2 and TRBJ2-2; D tentatively fits TRBD1 or TRBD2 (6 bases each). The V end lost 4 bases, the J end lost 0 bases, and 15 bases lay between the germline ends. Germline lookup yields CDR1 LGHNA and CDR2 YNFKEQ. This CDR3 region has 17 residues. The CDR3 loop is CASSRGGGRPNTGELFF. Here the CDR3 DNA reads TGTGCCAGCAGCCGAGGGGGAGGCAGACCGAACACCGGGGAGCTGTTTTTT.

This clonotype has only a few counts. J is TRBJ2-1 and V is TRBV3-1, with a possible D match to TRBD2 (6 bases). This CDR3 has 15 amino acids. Germline V gives CDR1 LGHDT, CDR2 YNNKEL (reference sequence). The V end was cut by 0 bases, the J end by 7 bases, with 13 bases between. For the CDR3, the DNA is TGTGCCAGCAGCCAAGATACTAGCTATGGAAATGAGCAGTTCTTC. This gives the protein CASSQDTSYGNEQFF.

The genes are TRBV14 and TRBJ2-7, with unresolved D. Germline CDR1 SGHDN, CDR2 FVKESK. CDR3 length: 13 residues. V gave up 0 bases and J gave up 9 bases, with 12 bases separating them. CDR3 nucleotides: TGTGCCAGCAGCCAAGAGAGGCCACTTGCGCAGTACTTC. Amino acid sequence: CASSQERPLAQYF.